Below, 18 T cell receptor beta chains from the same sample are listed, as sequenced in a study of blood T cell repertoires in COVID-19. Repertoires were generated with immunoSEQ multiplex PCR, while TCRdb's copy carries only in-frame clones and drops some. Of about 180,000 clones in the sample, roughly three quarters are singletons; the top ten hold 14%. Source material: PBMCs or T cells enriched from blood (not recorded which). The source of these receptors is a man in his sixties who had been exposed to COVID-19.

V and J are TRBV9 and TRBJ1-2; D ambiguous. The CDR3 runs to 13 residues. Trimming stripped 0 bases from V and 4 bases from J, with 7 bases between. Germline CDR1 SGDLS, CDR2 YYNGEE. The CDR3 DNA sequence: TGTGCCAGCAGCGTAGATTGGGCCTATGGCTACACCTTC. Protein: CASSVDWAYGYTF.

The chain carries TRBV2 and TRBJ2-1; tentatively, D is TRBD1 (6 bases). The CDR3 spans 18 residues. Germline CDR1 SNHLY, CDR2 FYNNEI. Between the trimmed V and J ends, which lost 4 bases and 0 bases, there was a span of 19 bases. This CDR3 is CASSAHPPGQTSYNEQFF. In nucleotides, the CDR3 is TGTGCCAGCAGTGCCCACCCTCCGGGACAAACCTCCTACAATGAGCAGTTCTTC.

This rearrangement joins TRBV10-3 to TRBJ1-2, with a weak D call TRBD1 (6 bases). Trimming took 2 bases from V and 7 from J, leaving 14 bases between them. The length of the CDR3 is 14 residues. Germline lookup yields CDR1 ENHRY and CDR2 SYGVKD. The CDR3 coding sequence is TGTGCCATCAGTGAGGCCAGGGGAACGGGTGGCTACACCTTC. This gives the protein CAISEARGTGGYTF.

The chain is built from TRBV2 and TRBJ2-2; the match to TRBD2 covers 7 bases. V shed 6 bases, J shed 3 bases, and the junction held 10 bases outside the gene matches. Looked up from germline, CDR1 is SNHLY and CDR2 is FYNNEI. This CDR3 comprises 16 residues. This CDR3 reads CASRGLGLPYTGELFF. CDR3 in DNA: TGTGCCAGCAGAGGACTGGGACTACCTTACACCGGGGAGCTGTTTTTT.

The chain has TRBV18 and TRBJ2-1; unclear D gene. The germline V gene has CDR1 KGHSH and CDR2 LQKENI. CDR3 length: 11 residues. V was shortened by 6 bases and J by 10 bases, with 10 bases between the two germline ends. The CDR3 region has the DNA TGTGCCAGCTCTGCGCCAGGAGAGCAGTTCTTC. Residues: CASSAPGEQFF.

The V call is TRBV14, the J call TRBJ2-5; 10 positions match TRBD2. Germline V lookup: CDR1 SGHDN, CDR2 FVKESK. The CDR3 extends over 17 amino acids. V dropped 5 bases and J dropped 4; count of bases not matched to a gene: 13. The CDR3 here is CASSARGVSSGRETQYF. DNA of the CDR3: TGTGCCAGCAGCGCCCGAGGGGTGTCTAGCGGGAGAGAGACCCAGTACTTC.

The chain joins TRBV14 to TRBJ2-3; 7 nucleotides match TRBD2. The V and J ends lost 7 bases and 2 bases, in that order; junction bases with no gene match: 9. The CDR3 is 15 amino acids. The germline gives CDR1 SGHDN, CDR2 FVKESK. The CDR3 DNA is TGTGCCAGCACTAAAGCAGCGGGGTTCACAGATACGCAGTATTTT. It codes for CASTKAAGFTDTQYF.

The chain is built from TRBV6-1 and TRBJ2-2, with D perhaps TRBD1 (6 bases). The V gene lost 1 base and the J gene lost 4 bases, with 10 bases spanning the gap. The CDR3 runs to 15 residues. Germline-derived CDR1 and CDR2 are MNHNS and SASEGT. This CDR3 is CASSEEAGATGELFF. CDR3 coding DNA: TGTGCCAGCAGTGAAGAGGCAGGGGCCACCGGGGAGCTGTTTTTT.

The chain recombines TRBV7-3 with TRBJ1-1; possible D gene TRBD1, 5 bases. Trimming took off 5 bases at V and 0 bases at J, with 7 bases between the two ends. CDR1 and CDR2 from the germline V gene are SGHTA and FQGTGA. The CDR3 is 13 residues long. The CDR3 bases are TGTGCCAGCAGCCAACAGGTGAACACTGAAGCTTTCTTT. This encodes CASSQQVNTEAFF.

The CDR3 DNA sequence: TGTGCCAGCAGCTTGTCCGGGACAGGCGGGAGGGCGATCGACGAGCAGTACTTC. Translation gives CASSLSGTGGRAIDEQYF. This rearrangement joins TRBV5-8 to TRBJ2-7; possible D gene TRBD2, 9 bases. V lost 1 base and J 5 bases, leaving 25 bases between the germline ends. Germline V gene data show CDR1 as SGHTS and CDR2 as YDEGEE. The CDR3 loop spans 18 amino acids.

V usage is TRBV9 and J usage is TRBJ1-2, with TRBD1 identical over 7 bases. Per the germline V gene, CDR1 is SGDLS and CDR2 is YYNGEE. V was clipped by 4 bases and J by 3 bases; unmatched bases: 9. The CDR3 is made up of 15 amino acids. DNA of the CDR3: TGTGCCAGCAGCTCGACCAGGGGGGTCTACTATGGCTACACCTTC. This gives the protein CASSSTRGVYYGYTF.

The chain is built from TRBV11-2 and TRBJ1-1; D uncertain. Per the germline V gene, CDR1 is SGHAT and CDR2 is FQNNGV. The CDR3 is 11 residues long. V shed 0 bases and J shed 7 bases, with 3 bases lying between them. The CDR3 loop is CASSLDREAFF. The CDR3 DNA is TGTGCCAGCAGCTTAGACCGTGAAGCTTTCTTT.

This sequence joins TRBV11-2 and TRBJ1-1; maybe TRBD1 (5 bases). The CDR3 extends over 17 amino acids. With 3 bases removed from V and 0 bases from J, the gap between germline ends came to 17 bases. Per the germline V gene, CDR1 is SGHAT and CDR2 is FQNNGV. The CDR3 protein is CASSFGGEAELNTEAFF. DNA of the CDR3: TGTGCCAGCAGCTTTGGGGGGGAAGCTGAATTGAACACTGAAGCTTTCTTT.

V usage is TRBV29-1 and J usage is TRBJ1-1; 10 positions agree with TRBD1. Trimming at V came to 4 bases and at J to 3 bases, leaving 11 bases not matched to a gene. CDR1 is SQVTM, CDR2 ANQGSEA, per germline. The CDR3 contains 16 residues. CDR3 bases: TGCAGCGTTGCTCCGGGACAGGGGACCTACCACACTGAAGCTTTCTTT. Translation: CSVAPGQGTYHTEAFF. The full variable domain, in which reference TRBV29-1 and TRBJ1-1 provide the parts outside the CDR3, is SAVISQKPSRDICQRGTSLTIQCQVDSQVTMMFWYRQQPGQSLTLIATANQGSEATYESGFVIDKFPISRPNLTFSTLTVSNMSPEDSSIYLCSVAPGQGTYHTEAFFGQGTRLTVV.

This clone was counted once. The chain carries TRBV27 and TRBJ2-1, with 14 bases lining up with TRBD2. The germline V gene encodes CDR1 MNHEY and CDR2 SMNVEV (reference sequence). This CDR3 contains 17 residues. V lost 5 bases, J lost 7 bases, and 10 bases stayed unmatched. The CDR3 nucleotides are TGTGCCAGCAGTCCGCGACTCGGGACTAGCGGGAGAAATGAGCAGTTCTTC. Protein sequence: CASSPRLGTSGRNEQFF.

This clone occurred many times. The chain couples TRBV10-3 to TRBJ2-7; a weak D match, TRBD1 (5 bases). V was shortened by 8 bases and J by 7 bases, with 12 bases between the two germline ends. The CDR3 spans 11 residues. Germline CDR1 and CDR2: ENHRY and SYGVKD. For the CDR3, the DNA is TGTGCCATCCGGGCGGCAGGGGAGCAGTACTTC. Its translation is CAIRAAGEQYF.

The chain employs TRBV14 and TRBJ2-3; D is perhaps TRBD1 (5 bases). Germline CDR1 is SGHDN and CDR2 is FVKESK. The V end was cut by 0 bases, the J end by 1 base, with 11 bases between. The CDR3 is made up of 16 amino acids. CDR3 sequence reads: CASSQDTGRGTDTQYF. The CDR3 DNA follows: TGTGCCAGCAGCCAAGATACGGGCAGGGGCACAGATACGCAGTATTTT.

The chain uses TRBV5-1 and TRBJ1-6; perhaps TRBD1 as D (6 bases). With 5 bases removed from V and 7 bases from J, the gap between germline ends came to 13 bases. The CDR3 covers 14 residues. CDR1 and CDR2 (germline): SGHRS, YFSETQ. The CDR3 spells CASRAGDGNSPLHF. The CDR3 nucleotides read TGCGCCAGCAGGGCAGGGGACGGGAATTCACCCCTCCACTTT.